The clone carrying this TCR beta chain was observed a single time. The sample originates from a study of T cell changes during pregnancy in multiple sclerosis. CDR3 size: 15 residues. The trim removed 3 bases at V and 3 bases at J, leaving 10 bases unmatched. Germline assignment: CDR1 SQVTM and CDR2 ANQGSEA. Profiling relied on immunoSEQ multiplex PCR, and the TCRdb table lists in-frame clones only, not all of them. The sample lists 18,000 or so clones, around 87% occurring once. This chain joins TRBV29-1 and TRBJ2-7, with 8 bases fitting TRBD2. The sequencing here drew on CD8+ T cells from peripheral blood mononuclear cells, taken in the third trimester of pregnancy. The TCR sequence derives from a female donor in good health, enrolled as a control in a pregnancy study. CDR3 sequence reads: CSVDGERAGVYEQYF. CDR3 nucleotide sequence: TGCAGCGTTGATGGGGAGCGAGCGGGGGTCTACGAGCAGTACTTC.